Below, 6 T cell receptor beta chains from the same sample are listed, as sequenced in a study of T cell changes during pregnancy in multiple sclerosis. Using immunoSEQ multiplex PCR, the repertoire was profiled, and TCRdb retains in-frame clones only, with some absent. The sample has approximately 100,000 clones, more than 85% seen once. Sequenced here: peripheral blood, sampled after pregnancy. These receptor sequences come from a female donor with multiple sclerosis, enrolled in a pregnancy study.

This chain joins TRBV11-2 and TRBJ2-4, with 9 bases aligning to TRBD1. The CDR3 contains 15 residues. The V and J ends lost 5 bases and 3 bases, in that order; junction bases with no gene match: 5. Germline loops: CDR1 SGHAT, CDR2 FQNNGV. CDR3 DNA sequence: TGTGCCAGCAGCCAGACAGGGGGGCGCAAAAACATTCAGTACTTC. Its protein is CASSQTGGRKNIQYF.

The chain employs TRBV2 and TRBJ1-5, with 9 bases that match TRBD1. Per germline, CDR1 SNHLY and CDR2 FYNNEI. With V trimmed by 2 bases and J by 0 bases, 5 bases remained unmatched. This CDR3 is 17 amino acids long. The CDR3 DNA reads as TGTGCCAGCAGTGAATGGGGACAGGGAAATAGCAATCAGCCCCAGCATTTT. Translating gives CASSEWGQGNSNQPQHF.

The chain joins TRBV4-2 to TRBJ1-3, with 7 bases fitting TRBD1. The CDR3 is made up of 17 amino acids. Germline values: CDR1 LGHNA, CDR2 YNFKEQ. V was pared by 5 bases and J by 4 bases, with 14 bases of the junction left unmatched. The CDR3 loop reads CASSYYPTGDTGNTIYF. The CDR3 DNA reads TGTGCCAGCAGCTACTATCCCACAGGGGATACGGGAAACACCATATATTTT.

The chain employs TRBV29-1 and TRBJ1-2; D is perhaps TRBD1 (5 bases). CDR1 SQVTM and CDR2 ANQGSEA come from the germline V gene. CDR3 length: 15 residues. V lost 1 base and J lost 1, with 13 bases in between. The CDR3 DNA is TGCAGCGTTGAAGGGGTCTCCCAGGGTAACTATGGCTACACCTTC. Translating gives CSVEGVSQGNYGYTF.

The chain carries TRBV11-2 and TRBJ2-3; the D gene is possibly TRBD2 (6 bases). Trimming took off 5 bases at V and 2 bases at J, with 20 bases between the two ends. There are 17 residues in the CDR3. Germline CDR1 and CDR2: SGHAT and FQNNGV. The CDR3 nucleotides are TGTGCCAGCAGCCACGGACGGGGGTTATCATTCACAGATACGCAGTATTTT. Translated, it gives CASSHGRGLSFTDTQYF.

The V call is TRBV6-1, the J call TRBJ2-7; 7 bases line up with TRBD2. CDR3 length: 14 amino acids. The trim removed 8 bases at V and 0 bases at J, leaving 7 bases unmatched. CDR1 MNHNS and CDR2 SASEGT come from the germline V gene. CDR3 sequence (DNA): TGTGCCAGCCCCCCGGCTAGCGGCTCCTACGAGCAGTACTTC. Encoded protein: CASPPASGSYEQYF.